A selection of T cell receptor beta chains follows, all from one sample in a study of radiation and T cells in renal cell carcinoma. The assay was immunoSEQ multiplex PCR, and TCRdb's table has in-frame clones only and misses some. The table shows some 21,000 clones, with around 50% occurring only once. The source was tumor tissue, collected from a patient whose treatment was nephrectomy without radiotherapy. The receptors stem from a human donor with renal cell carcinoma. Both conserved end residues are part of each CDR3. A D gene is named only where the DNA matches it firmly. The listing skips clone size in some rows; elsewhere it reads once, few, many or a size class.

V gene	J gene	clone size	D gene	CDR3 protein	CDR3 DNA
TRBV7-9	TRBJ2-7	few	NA	CASSPRGGEQYF	TGTGCCAGCAGCCCTCGGGGTGGGGAGCAGTACTTC
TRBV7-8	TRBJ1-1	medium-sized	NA	CASSTRRTRDTEAFF	TGTGCCAGCAGCACTAGACGGACGAGGGACACTGAAGCTTTCTTT
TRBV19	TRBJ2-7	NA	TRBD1	CASSLWTGDEQYF	TGTGCCAGTAGCCTTTGGACAGGGGACGAGCAGTACTTC
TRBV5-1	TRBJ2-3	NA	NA	CASSPGLIGTSSTDTQYF	TGCGCCAGCAGCCCGGGCCTGATAGGGACCTCTAGCACAGATACGCAGTATTTT
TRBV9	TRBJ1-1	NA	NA	CASSVAQGPNTEAFF	TGTGCCAGCAGCGTAGCGCAGGGCCCTAACACTGAAGCTTTCTTT
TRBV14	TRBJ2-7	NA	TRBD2	CASSQVPGTSGVITVYEQYF	TGTGCCAGCAGCCAAGTCCCGGGGACTAGCGGGGTCATAACGGTGTACGAGCAGTACTTC
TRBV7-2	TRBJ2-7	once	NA	CASSLTVYEQYF	TGTGCCAGCAGCTTAACGGTCTACGAGCAGTACTTC
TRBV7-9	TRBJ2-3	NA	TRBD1	CASQSGTGSDTQYF	TGTGCCAGTCAATCCGGGACAGGGTCAGATACGCAGTATTTT
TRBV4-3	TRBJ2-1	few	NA	CASSQEWTVPSDEQFF	TGCGCCAGCAGCCAAGAATGGACAGTCCCGTCCGATGAGCAGTTCTTC
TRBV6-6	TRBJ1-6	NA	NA	CASSYRSVHNSPLHF	TGTGCCAGCAGTTATAGGTCCGTTCATAATTCACCCCTCCACTTT
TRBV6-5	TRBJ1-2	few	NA	CASSYELGYGYTF	TGTGCCAGCAGTTACGAATTGGGCTACGGCTACACCTTC
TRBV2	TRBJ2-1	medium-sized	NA	CASQGGDNYNEQFF	TGTGCCAGCCAGGGGGGGGACAACTACAATGAGCAGTTCTTC
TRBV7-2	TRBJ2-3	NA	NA	CASSLEDTQYF	TGTGCCAGCAGCTTAGAAGATACGCAGTATTTT
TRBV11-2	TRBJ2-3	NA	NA	CASSLGRTVTDTQYF	TGTGCCAGCAGCTTAGGACGGACAGTCACAGATACGCAGTATTTT
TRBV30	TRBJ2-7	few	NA	CAWSVTENEQYF	TGTGCCTGGAGTGTAACCGAAAACGAGCAGTACTTC
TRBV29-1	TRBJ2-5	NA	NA	CSVVSGEETQYF	TGCAGCGTTGTCTCTGGGGAAGAGACCCAGTACTTC
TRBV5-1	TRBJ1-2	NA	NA	CASRLPETYYGYTF	TGCGCCAGCAGGCTTCCGGAGACGTATTATGGCTACACCTTC
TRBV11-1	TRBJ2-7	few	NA	CASSLERTVSYEQYF	TGTGCCAGCAGCTTAGAGCGGACAGTTTCCTACGAGCAGTACTTC
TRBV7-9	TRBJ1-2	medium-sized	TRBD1	CASSSRTGLTF	TGTGCCAGCAGCTCACGGACAGGGCTCACCTTC
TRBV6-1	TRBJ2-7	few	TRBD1	CASSPGTAFYEQYF	TGTGCCAGCAGTCCCGGGACAGCCTTCTACGAGCAGTACTTC
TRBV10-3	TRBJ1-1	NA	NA	CAISELDRGAFF	TGTGCCATCAGTGAGTTGGACCGGGGAGCTTTCTTT
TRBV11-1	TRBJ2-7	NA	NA	CASSLVSGSSYEQYF	TGTGCCAGCAGCTTAGTCTCCGGAAGCTCCTACGAGCAGTACTTC
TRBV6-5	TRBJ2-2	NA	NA	CASSYLGVNTGELFF	TGTGCCAGCAGTTATTTGGGGGTTAACACCGGGGAGCTGTTTTTT
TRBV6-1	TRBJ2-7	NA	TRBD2	CASSGLAGGTPYEQYF	TGTGCCAGCAGTGGGTTAGCGGGGGGAACCCCCTACGAGCAGTACTTC
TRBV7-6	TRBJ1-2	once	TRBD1	CASSSTGALYTF	TGTGCCAGCAGTTCTACAGGGGCCCTCTACACCTTC
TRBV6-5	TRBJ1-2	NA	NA	CASRRFGSYYGYTF	TGTGCCAGCAGGCGGTTTGGCAGCTACTATGGCTACACCTTC
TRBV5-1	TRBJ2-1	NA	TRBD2	CASNRAGGSSYNEQFF	TGCGCCAGCAACAGGGCGGGGGGGAGCTCCTACAATGAGCAGTTCTTC
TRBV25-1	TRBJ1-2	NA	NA	CASSEHSPHYGYTF	TGTGCCAGCAGTGAACATTCGCCTCACTATGGCTACACCTTC
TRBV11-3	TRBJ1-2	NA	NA	CASSPHRALFYGYTF	TGTGCCAGCAGCCCTCACAGGGCCCTTTTCTATGGCTACACCTTC
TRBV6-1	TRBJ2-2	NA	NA	CASSEMWPTGELFF	TGTGCCAGCAGTGAAATGTGGCCTACCGGGGAGCTGTTTTTT
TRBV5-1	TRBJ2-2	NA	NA	CASSQETENTGELFF	TGCGCCAGCAGCCAAGAGACAGAGAACACCGGGGAGCTGTTTTTT
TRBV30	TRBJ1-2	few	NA	CAWSTSNSYGYTF	TGTGCCTGGAGTACTTCAAATTCCTATGGCTACACCTTC
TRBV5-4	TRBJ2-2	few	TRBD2	CASSMGTSGKTGELFF	TGTGCCAGCAGCATGGGGACTAGCGGGAAGACCGGGGAGCTGTTTTTT
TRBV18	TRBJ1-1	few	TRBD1	CASARGTNTEAFF	TGTGCCAGCGCCAGGGGGACGAACACTGAAGCTTTCTTT
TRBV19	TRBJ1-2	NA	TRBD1	CASSSQGANYGYTF	TGTGCCAGTAGTAGCCAGGGGGCGAACTATGGCTACACCTTC
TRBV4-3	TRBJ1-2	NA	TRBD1	CASSRDTGGSNYGYTF	TGCGCCAGCAGCCGAGACACAGGGGGATCTAACTATGGCTACACCTTC
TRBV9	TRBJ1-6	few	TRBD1	CASSERGGTGNSPLHF	TGTGCCAGCAGCGAACGTGGGGGGACAGGAAATTCACCCCTCCACTTT
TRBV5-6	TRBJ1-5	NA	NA	CASSWRPTGNQPQHF	TGTGCCAGCAGCTGGAGGCCGACGGGGAATCAGCCCCAGCATTTT
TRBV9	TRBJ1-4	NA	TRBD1	CASSANRGQGGEKLFF	TGTGCCAGCAGCGCAAACCGGGGACAGGGGGGAGAAAAACTGTTTTTT
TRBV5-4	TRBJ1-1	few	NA	CASSQTGNTEAFF	TGCGCCAGCAGCCAAACAGGGAACACTGAAGCTTTCTTT
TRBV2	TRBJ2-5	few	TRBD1	CASSEGQGGTQYF	TGTGCCAGCAGTGAAGGACAGGGGGGGACCCAGTACTTC
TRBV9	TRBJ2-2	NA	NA	CASSVGVATNTGELFF	TGTGCCAGCAGCGTAGGGGTAGCGACGAACACCGGGGAGCTGTTTTTT
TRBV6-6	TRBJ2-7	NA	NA	CASSYFRLEQYF	TGTGCCAGCAGTTACTTCAGGCTCGAGCAGTACTTC
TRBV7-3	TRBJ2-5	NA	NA	CASSLRSGETQYF	TGTGCCAGCAGCTTACGCTCGGGAGAGACCCAGTACTTC
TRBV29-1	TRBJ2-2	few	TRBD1	CSVVTGGRDTGELFF	TGCAGCGTTGTGACAGGGGGGAGGGACACCGGGGAGCTGTTTTTT
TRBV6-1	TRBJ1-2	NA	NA	CASSEFQKSTNYGYTF	TGTGCCAGCAGTGAATTCCAAAAGAGTACTAACTATGGCTACACCTTC
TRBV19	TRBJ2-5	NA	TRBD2	CASSPYEGLADPGETQYF	TGTGCCAGTAGTCCTTACGAGGGACTAGCGGACCCAGGGGAGACCCAGTACTTC
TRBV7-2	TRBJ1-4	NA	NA	CASSFGWEELFF	TGTGCCAGCAGCTTCGGGTGGGAGGAACTGTTTTTT
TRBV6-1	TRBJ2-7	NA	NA	CASSYSAYF	TGTGCCAGCAGTTACTCCGCCTACTTC
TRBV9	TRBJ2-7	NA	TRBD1	CASSASWTGNYEQYF	TGTGCCAGCAGCGCCTCCTGGACAGGCAACTACGAGCAGTACTTC